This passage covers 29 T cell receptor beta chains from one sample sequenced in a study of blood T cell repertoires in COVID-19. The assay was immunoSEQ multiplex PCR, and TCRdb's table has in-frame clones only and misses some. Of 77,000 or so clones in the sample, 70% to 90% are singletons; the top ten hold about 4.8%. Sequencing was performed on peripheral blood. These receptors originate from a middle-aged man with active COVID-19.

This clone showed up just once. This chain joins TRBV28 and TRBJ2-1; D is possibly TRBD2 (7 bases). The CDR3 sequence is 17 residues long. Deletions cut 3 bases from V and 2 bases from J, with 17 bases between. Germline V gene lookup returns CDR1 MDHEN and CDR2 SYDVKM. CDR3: CASSFPDGRGTYNEQFF. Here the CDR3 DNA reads TGTGCCAGCAGTTTTCCCGATGGGAGGGGGACCTACAATGAGCAGTTCTTC.

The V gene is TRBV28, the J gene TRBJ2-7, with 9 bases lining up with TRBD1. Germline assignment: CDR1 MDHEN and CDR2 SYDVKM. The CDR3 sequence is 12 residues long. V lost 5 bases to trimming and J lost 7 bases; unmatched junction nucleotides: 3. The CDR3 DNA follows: TGTGCCAGCAGTGGACAGGGGCGGGAGCAGTACTTC. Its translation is CASSGQGREQYF.

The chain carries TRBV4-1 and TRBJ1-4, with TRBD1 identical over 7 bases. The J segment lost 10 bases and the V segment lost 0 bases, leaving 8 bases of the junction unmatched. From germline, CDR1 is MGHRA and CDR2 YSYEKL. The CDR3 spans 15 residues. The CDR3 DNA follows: TGCGCCAGCAGCCAAGATTGGCAGGGGGTTGGAAAACTGTTTTTT. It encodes CASSQDWQGVGKLFF.

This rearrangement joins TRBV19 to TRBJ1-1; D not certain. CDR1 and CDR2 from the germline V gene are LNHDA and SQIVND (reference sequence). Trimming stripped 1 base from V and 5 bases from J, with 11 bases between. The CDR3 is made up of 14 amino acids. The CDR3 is CASSIAEGRTEAFF. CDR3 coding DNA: TGTGCCAGTAGTATAGCTGAGGGCCGGACTGAAGCTTTCTTT.

CDR3 region: CASSPRLVSYEQYF. The CDR3 nucleotides read TGTGCCAGCAGCCCCCGACTAGTCTCCTACGAGCAGTACTTC. The chain couples TRBV11-2 to TRBJ2-7; D might be TRBD2 (6 bases). The germline V gene has CDR1 SGHAT and CDR2 FQNNGV. V lost 5 bases, J lost 0 bases, and 11 bases lay in between. This CDR3 has 14 residues.

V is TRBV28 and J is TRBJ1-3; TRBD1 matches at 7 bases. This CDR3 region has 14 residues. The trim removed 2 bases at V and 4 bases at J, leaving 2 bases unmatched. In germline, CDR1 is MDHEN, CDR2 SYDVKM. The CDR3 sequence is CASSLGGGGNTIYF. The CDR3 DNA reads TGTGCCAGCAGTTTAGGAGGGGGCGGAAACACCATATATTTT.

The CDR3 spells CASSYVSGSFTDTQYF. As DNA, the CDR3 is TGTGCCAGCAGTTACGTTAGCGGGAGCTTCACAGATACGCAGTATTTT. This chain joins TRBV6-2 or TRBV6-3 and TRBJ2-3, with 9 nucleotides matching TRBD2. V trimming: 2 bases; J trimming: 2 bases; junction bases outside the gene matches: 5. This CDR3 is built from 16 residues. The germline V gene has CDR1 MNHEY and CDR2 SVGEGT.

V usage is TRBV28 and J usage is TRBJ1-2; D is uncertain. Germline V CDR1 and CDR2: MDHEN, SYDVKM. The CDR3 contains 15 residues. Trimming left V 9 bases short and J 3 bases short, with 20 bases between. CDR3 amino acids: CASLPYPGGYYGYTF. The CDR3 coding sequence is TGTGCCAGTCTCCCCTATCCGGGAGGTTACTATGGCTACACCTTC.

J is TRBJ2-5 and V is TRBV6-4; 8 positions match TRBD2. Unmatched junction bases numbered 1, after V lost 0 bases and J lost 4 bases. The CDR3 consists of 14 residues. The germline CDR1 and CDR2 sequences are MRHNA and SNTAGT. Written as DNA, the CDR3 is TGTGCCAGCAGTGACTCGAGCGGGAGAGAGACCCAGTACTTC. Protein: CASSDSSGRETQYF.

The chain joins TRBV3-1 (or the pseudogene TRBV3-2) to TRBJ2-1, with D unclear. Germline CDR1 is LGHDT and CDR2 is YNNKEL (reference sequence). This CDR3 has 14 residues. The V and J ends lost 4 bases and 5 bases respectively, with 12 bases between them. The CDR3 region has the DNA TGTGCCAGCAGCCCCCTAAGATCGAACAATGAGCAGTTCTTC. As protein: CASSPLRSNNEQFF.

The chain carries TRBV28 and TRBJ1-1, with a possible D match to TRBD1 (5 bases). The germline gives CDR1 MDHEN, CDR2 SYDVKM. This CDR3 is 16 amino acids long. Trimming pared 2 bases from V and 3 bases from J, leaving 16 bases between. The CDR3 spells CASSLRRGVWDTEAFF. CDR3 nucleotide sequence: TGTGCCAGCAGTTTACGGCGGGGGGTATGGGACACTGAAGCTTTCTTT.

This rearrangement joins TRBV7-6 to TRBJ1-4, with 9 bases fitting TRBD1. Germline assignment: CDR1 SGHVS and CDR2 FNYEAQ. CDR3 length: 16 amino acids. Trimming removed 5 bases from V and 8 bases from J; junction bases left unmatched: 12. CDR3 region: CASSDKTGGLREKLFF. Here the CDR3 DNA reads TGTGCCAGCAGCGATAAGACAGGGGGACTGAGGGAAAAACTGTTTTTT.

DNA for the CDR3: TGTGCCAGTAGTGGGGGGGTTAGCTCCTACAATGAGCAGTTCTTC. This codes for CASSGGVSSYNEQFF. V gene TRBV19 combines with J gene TRBJ2-1; TRBD2 aligns across 7 bases. The CDR3 is 15 residues long. Germline CDR1 and CDR2: LNHDA and SQIVND (reference sequence). J gave up 0 bases and V 5 bases, and 4 bases lay outside the gene matches.

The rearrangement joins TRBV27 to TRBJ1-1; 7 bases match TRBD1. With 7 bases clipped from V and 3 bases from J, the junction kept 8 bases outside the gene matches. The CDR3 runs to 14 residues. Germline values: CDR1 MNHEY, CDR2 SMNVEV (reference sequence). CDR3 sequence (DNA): TGTGCCAGCAAACCGACAGGGTCGTACACTGAAGCTTTCTTT. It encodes CASKPTGSYTEAFF.

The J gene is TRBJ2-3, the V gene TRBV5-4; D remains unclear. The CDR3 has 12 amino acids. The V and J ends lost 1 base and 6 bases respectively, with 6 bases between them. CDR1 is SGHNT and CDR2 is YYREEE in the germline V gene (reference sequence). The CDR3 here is CASSLNQDTQYF. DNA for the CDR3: TGTGCCAGCAGCTTGAATCAGGATACGCAGTATTTT.

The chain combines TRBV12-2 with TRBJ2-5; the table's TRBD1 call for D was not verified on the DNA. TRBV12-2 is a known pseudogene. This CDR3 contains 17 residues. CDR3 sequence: CASRLSNWTGHQETQYF. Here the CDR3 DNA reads TGTGCAAGTCGTCTTTCCAACTGGACAGGACACCAAGAGACCCAGTACTTC.

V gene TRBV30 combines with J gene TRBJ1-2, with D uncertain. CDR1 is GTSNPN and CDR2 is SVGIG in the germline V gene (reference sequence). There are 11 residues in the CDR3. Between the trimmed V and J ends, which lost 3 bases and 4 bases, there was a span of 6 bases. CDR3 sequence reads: CAWSPSYGYTF. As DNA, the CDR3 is TGTGCCTGGAGCCCCAGCTATGGCTACACCTTC.

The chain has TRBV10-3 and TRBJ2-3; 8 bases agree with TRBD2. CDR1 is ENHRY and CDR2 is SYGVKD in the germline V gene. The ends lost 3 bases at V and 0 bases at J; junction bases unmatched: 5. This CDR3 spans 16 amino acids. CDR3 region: CAISDGGTRSTDTQYF. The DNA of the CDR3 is TGTGCCATCAGTGACGGGGGGACTAGGAGCACAGATACGCAGTATTTT.

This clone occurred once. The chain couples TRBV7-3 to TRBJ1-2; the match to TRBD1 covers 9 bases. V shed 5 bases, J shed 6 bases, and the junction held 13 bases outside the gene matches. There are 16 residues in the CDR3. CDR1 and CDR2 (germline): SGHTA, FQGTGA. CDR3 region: CASSPRDRVGFHGYTF. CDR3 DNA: TGTGCCAGCAGCCCCCGGGACAGGGTCGGTTTTCATGGCTACACCTTC.

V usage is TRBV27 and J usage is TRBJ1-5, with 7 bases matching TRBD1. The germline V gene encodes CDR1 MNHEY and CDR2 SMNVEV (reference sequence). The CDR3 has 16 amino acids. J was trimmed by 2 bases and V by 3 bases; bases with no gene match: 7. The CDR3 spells CASSFRGGAGNQPQHF. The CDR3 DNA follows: TGTGCCAGCAGTTTCAGAGGGGGCGCTGGCAATCAGCCCCAGCATTTT.

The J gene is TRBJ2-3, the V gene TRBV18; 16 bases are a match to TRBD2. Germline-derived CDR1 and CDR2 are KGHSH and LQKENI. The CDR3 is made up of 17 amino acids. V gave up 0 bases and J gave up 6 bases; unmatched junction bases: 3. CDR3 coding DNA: TGTGCCAGCTCACCACCGGGACTAGCGGGGGGGATGGATACGCAGTATTTT. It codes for CASSPPGLAGGMDTQYF.

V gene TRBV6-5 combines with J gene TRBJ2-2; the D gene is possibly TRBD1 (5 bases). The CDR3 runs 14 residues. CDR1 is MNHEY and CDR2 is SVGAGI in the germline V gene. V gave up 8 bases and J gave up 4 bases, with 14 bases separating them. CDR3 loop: CASLGLKATGELFF. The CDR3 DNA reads TGTGCCAGCTTGGGGCTAAAGGCCACCGGGGAGCTGTTTTTT.

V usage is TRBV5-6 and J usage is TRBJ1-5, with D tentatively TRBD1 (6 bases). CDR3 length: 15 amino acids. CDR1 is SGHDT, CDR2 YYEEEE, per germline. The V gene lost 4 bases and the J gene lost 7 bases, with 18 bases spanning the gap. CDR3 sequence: CASSKQGLGRQPQHF. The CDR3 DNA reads TGTGCCAGCAGCAAACAGGGTTTAGGACGCCAGCCCCAGCATTTT.

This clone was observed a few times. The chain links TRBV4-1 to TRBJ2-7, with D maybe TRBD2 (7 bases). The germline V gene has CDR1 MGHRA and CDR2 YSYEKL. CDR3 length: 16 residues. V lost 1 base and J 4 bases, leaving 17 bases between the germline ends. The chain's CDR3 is CASSQGAGARIYEQYF. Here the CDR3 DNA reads TGCGCCAGCAGCCAAGGTGCGGGGGCGCGAATTTACGAGCAGTACTTC.

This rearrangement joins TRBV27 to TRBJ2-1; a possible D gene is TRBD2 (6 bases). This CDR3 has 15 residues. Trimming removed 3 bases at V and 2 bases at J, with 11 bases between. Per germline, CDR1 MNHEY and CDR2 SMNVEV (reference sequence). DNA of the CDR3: TGTGCCAGCAGTTTGGCGGGATCTACCTACAATGAGCAGTTCTTC. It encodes CASSLAGSTYNEQFF.

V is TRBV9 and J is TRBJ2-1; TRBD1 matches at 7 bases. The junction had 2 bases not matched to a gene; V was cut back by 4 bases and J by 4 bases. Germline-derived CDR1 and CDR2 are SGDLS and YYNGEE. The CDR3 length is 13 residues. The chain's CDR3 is CASSPTGYNEQFF. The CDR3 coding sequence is TGTGCCAGCAGCCCGACAGGGTACAATGAGCAGTTCTTC.

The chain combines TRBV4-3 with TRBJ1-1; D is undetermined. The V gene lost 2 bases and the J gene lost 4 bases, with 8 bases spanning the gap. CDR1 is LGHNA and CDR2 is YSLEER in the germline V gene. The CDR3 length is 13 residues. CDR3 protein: CASSQLVSTEAFF. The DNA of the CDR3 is TGCGCCAGCAGCCAACTGGTTAGCACTGAAGCTTTCTTT.

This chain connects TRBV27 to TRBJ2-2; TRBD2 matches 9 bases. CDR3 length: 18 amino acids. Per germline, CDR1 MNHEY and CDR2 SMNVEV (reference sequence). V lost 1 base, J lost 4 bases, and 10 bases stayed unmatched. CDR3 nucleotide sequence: TGTGCCAGCAGTTTATTGGGCGGGAGGGCCTCGAGCACCGGGGAGCTGTTTTTT. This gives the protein CASSLLGGRASSTGELFF.

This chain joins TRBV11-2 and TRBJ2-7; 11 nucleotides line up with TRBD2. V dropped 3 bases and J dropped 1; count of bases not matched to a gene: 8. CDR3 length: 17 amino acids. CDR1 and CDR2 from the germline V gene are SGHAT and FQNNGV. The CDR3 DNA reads TGTGCCAGCAGCTTCGGGACTAGCGGACCAAATTCCTACGAGCAGTACTTC. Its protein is CASSFGTSGPNSYEQYF. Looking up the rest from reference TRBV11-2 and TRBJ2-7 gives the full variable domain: EAGVAQSPRYKIIEKRQSVAFWCNPISGHATLYWYQQILGQGPKLLIQFQNNGVVDDSQLPKDRFSAERLKGVDSTLKIQPAKLEDSAVYLCASSFGTSGPNSYEQYFGPGTRLTVT.